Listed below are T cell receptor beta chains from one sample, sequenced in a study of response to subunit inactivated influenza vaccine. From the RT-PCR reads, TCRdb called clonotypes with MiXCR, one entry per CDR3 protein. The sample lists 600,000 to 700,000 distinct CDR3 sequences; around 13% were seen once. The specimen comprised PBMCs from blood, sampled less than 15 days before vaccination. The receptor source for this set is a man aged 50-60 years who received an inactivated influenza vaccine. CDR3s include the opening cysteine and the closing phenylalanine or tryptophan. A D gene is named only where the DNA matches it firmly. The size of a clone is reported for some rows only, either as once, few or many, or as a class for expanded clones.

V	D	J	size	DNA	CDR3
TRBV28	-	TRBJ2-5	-	TGTGCCAGCAGCCCAGGTGACGAAGAGACCCAGTACTTC	CASSPGDEETQYF
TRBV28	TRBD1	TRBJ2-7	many	TGTGCCAGCAGTTTTGAGGGGGCCCACTGGAAGCAGTACTTC	CASSFEGAHWKQYF
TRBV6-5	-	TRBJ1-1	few	TGTGCCAGCAGTTACAAGGGGGGCACTGAAGCTTTCTTT	CASSYKGGTEAFF
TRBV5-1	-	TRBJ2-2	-	TGCGCCAGCAGCTCTGAAGGGGAGCTGTTTTTT	CASSSEGELFF
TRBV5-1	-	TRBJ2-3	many	TGCGCCAGCAGCTTTAGCACAGATACGCAGTATTTT	CASSFSTDTQYF
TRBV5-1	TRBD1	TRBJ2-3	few	TGCGCCAGCAGTCACGGACAGGGAAACACAGATACGCAGTATTTT	CASSHGQGNTDTQYF
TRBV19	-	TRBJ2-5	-	TGTGCCAGTAGTATTACCGGGACACGGAGCGAGACCCAGTACTTC	CASSITGTRSETQYF
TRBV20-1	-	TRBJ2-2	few	TGCAGTGCTAGAGAAGGGGTGGACCTGTTTTTT	CSAREGVDLFF
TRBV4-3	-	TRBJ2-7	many	TGCGCCAGCAGCCAGGCTCCGGAGGGTACCTACGAGCAGTACTTC	CASSQAPEGTYEQYF
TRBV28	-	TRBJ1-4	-	TGTGCCAGCAGTTTAAACAGGTTCGAAAAACTGTTTTTT	CASSLNRFEKLFF
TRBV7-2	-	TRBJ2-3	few	TGTGCCAGCAGCTTAGGGGGGCGAGTGGATACGCAGTATTTT	CASSLGGRVDTQYF
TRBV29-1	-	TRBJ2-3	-	TGCAGCGTAGAACAGGGGACTAGCACAGATACGCAGTATTTT	CSVEQGTSTDTQYF
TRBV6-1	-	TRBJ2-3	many	TGTGCCAGCGCGGCCGCGGCGGCTAGCACAGATACGCAGTATTTT	CASAAAAASTDTQYF
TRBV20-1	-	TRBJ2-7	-	TGCAGTGCTAGAAACCGGGACTTTCCCTCCTACGAGCAGTACTTC	CSARNRDFPSYEQYF
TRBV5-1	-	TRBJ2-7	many	TGCGCCAGCAGCTTGTCGGTGTCTGCAGGAGGCTACGAGCAGTACTTC	CASSLSVSAGGYEQYF
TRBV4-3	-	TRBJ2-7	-	TGCGCCAGCAGCCAAGATCCTGAAGGGGTTTACGAGCAGTACTTC	CASSQDPEGVYEQYF
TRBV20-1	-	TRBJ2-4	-	TGCAGTGTAATAAACTCGCTAGCCAAAAACATTCAGTACTTC	CSVINSLAKNIQYF
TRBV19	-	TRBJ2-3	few	-	CASTSGQGAADTQYF
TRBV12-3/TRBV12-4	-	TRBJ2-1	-	TGTGCCAGCAGCCGTGGACAGTACAATGAGCAGTTCTTC	CASSRGQYNEQFF
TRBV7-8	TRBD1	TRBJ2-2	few	TGTGCCAGCAGCTTACCATTGGACAGGGGAAACACCGGGGAGCTGTTTTTT	CASSLPLDRGNTGELFF
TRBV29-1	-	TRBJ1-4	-	TGCAGCGCACTATCTGATCTAGCAACTAATGAAAAACTGTTTTTT	CSALSDLATNEKLFF
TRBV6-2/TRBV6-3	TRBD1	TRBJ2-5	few	TGTGCCAGCAGGACAGGGGCGGGGACCCAGTACTTC	CASRTGAGTQYF
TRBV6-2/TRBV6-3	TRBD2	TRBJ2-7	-	TGTGCCAGCTTAGCGGGAGGGAACTCCTACGAGCAGTACTTC	CASLAGGNSYEQYF
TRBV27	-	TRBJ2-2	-	TGTGCCAGCAGTAGCGGCGAGTGGGGCTCCGGGGAGCTGTTTTTT	CASSSGEWGSGELFF
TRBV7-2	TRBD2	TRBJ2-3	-	TGTGCCAGCAGCTTAGCCGGACTAGCGGGGGGGCGGGTTGGAAGCACAGATACGCAGTATTTT	CASSLAGLAGGRVGSTDTQYF
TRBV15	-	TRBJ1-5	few	TGTGCCACCAGCAGCTTCAATCAGCCCCAGCATTTT	CATSSFNQPQHF
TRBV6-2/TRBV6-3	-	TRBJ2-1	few	TGTGCCAGCAGTTACGGAAGGGCTTCCTACAATGAGCAGTTCTTC	CASSYGRASYNEQFF
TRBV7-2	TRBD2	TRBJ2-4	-	TGTGCCAGCAGCTTAGTGGGCGGGGGGAAAAAAAACATTCAGTACTTC	CASSLVGGGKKNIQYF
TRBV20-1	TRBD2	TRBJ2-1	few	TGCAGTGCTAGGACTAGCGGGATTTTATACAATGAGCAGTTCTTC	CSARTSGILYNEQFF
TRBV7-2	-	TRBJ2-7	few	TGTGCCAGCAGCTTGCAGCTTCTCTACGAGCAGTACTTC	CASSLQLLYEQYF
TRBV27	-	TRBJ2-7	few	TGTGCCAGCAGTTTAGGAGGGGGCCAATACGAGCAGTACTTC	CASSLGGGQYEQYF
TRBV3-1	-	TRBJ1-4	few	TGTGCCAGCAGCCCCCCTTACAGGAACGAGGGAAAACTGTTTTTT	CASSPPYRNEGKLFF
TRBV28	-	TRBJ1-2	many	TGTGCCAGCAGCTTAGACCGACTCTATGGCTACACCTTC	CASSLDRLYGYTF
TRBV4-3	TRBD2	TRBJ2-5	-	TGCGCCAGCAGCCCCCGACTAGCGGGGGATATAAAGCAAGAGACCCAGTACTTC	CASSPRLAGDIKQETQYF
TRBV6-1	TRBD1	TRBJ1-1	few	TGTGCCAGCAGTGAAGTTGGAGGGGGCTACACTGAAGCTTTCTTT	CASSEVGGGYTEAFF
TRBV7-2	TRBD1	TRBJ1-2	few	TGTGCCAGCAGCGGGTACAGGGGTGAAAGGAACTATGGCTACACCTTC	CASSGYRGERNYGYTF
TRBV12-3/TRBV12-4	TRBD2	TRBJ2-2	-	TGTGCCAGCAGTTTGCGGGGGTTCTGGGAGCTGTTTTTT	CASSLRGFWELFF
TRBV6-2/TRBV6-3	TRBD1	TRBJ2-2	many	TGTGCCAGCAGCTACCCGCGGCCAGGGGGCACCGGGGAGCTGTTTTTT	CASSYPRPGGTGELFF
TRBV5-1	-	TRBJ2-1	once	TGCGCCAGCAGCTTGGTGTCTAGCGCTGAGCAGTTCTTC	CASSLVSSAEQFF
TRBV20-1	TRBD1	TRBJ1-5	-	TGCAGTGCTAGGACAGGGACTCATCAGCCCCAGCATTTT	CSARTGTHQPQHF
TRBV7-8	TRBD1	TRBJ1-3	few	TGTGCCAGCAGCTCAAAGGACAGGTTCTCTGGAAACACCATATATTTT	CASSSKDRFSGNTIYF
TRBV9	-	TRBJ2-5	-	TGTGCCAGCAGCGTAGACAGATACGCGACCCAGTACTTC	CASSVDRYATQYF
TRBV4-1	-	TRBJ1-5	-	TGCGCCAGCAGCCAAGTTAGGGGCGAGCCCCAGCATTTT	CASSQVRGEPQHF
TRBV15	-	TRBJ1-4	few	TGTGCCACCAGCAGAGCTCCGACAGCAACTAATGAAAAACTGTTTTTT	CATSRAPTATNEKLFF
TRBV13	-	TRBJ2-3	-	TGTGCCAGCAGCACCTTTTTGGATACGCAGTATTTT	CASSTFLDTQYF
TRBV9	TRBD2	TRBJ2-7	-	TGTGCCAGCAGCAGAGGAGGACTAGCGGGATCCTACGAGCAGTACTTC	CASSRGGLAGSYEQYF
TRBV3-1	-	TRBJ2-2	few	TGTGCCAGCAGCCGATCGCGGACGGTGAACACCGGGGAGCTGTTTTTT	CASSRSRTVNTGELFF
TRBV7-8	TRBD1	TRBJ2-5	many	TGTGCCAGCAGCAAGGACAGGGGGACAGAGACCCAGTACTTC	CASSKDRGTETQYF
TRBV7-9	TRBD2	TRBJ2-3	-	TGTGCCAGCAGCTTAGCGGCGACTAGCGAATTCACAGATACGCAGTATTTT	CASSLAATSEFTDTQYF
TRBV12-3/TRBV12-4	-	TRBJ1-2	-	TGTGCCAGCAGTTTAAATCTCTATGGCTACACCTTC	CASSLNLYGYTF
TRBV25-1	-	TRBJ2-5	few	TGTGCCAGCAGTGACCTCACCAACCCATTTGGAGAGACCCAGTACTTC	CASSDLTNPFGETQYF
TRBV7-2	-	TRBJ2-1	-	TGTGCCAGCAGCTCTGAGGGGACTCCCACCTACAATGAGCAGTTCTTC	CASSSEGTPTYNEQFF
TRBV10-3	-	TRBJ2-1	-	TGTGCCATCAGTGAGTACGGGACCAATGAGCAGTTCTTC	CAISEYGTNEQFF
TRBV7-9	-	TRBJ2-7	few	TGTGCCAGCAGCTCCAGGGAATTGGCCCGCGAGCAGTACTTC	CASSSRELAREQYF
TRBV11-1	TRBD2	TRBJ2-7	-	TGTGCCAGCAGCTCGCCCCGGAACGGAGCGGGAGGGCTGTACGAGCAGTACTTC	CASSSPRNGAGGLYEQYF
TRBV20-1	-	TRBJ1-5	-	TGCAGTGCTCGCCTCGTCCAAAATAGCAATCAGCCCCAGCATTTT	CSARLVQNSNQPQHF
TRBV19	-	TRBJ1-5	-	TGTGCCAGTAGTATGGACCGGGATCGGCCCCAGCATTTT	CASSMDRDRPQHF
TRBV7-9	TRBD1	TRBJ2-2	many	TGTGCCAGCAGCCCGCCAGGCCGGGGACAGCTGACCGGGGAGCTGTTTTTT	CASSPPGRGQLTGELFF